This TCR beta chain was sequenced in a study of blood T cell repertoires in COVID-19. Study in general: Donors in the United States, Italy and Spain gave samples during acute or convalescent COVID-19. PBMCs, B-cell-depleted T cells, or T cells provided the cDNA or gDNA that made up the material.

The table came from immunoSEQ multiplex PCR; TCRdb's copy has only in-frame clones and leaves some out. This sample has around 500,000 clones; 88% occur once, and the top ten carry 7% to 10%. Germline CDR1 is LGHNT and CDR2 is FRNRAP. CDR3 size: 15 residues. V lost 5 bases to trimming and J lost 3 bases, with 16 bases between them. Cohort placement rested on clinical history that participants reported themselves. Cohort 3 donors counted as recovered after two negative PCRs, clearance, or resolved symptoms. V is TRBV12-5 and J is TRBJ2-5; possible D gene TRBD1, 6 bases. Sequencing was carried out using PBMCs or T cells enriched from blood (not recorded which). This receptor was taken from a woman aged 60-70 years who had recovered from COVID-19. The CDR3: CASGMSLGQKETQYF. The CDR3 DNA follows: TGTGCTAGTGGTATGTCTCTTGGACAGAAAGAGACCCAGTACTTC. Complete variable domain (other parts from reference TRBV12-5 and TRBJ2-5): DARVTQTPRHKVTEMGQEVTMRCQPILGHNTVFWYRQTMMQGLELLAYFRNRAPLDDSGMPKDRFSAEMPDATLATLKIQPSEPRDSAVYFCASGMSLGQKETQYFGPGTRLLVL.